This T cell receptor (beta chain) was found in a study of cytomegalovirus exposure and HLA in healthy donors. Findings of the study overall: Upon later analysis, HLA-associated TCR beta chains proved more clonally expanded than other, equally common chains.

Concerning this clone itself: What it recognizes is unknown.

V was trimmed by 2 bases and J by 7 bases, leaving 9 bases between them. The CDR3 is made up of 12 amino acids. CDR1 and CDR2 (germline): MNHNY, SVGAGI (reference sequence). The PCR used 60 Vbeta and 13 Jbeta primers. Methods used by the authors: A later analysis tallied about 80 million unique TCR beta chains, 9 million to 12 million of them shared. Method: immunoSEQ multiplex PCR; TCRdb's copy keeps in-frame clones and lacks some. V, J and clone size derive from that table, while D and trimming were established from the DNA sequence. The data contain around 140,000 clones, around 80% of them seen just once; the ten biggest clones take up approximately 1.8%.

The source material was PBMCs. The V call is TRBV6-6, the J call TRBJ2-7; D is undetermined. The receptor was isolated from a female donor in good health and CMV-seropositive. The CDR3 reads CASSYTVREQYF. The CDR3, as DNA: TGTGCCAGCAGTTACACCGTGCGGGAGCAGTACTTC.